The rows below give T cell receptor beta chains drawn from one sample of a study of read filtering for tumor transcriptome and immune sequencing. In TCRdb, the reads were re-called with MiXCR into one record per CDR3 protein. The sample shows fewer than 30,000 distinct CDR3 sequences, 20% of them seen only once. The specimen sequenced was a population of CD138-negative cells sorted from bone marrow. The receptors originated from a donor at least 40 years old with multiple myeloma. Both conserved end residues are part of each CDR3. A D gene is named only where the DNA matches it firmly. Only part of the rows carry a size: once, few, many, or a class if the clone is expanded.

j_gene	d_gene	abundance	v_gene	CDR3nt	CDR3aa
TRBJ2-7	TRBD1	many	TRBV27	TGTGCCAGCAGCGCAAGGGGGACAGGGGACGAGCAGTACTTC	CASSARGTGDEQYF
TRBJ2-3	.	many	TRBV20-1	TGCAGTGCTAGAGAAATATCCGGGCGGGATACGCAGTATTTT	CSAREISGRDTQYF
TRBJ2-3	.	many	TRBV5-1	TGCGCCAGCAGCTTCAACAGCGATACGCAGTATTTT	CASSFNSDTQYF
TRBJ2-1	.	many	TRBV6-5	TGTGCCAGCAGTAGATGGGCTCCTTCTAATGAGCAGTTCTTC	CASSRWAPSNEQFF
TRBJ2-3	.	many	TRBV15	TGTGCCACCAGCAGTTGGAGGGGAGGACGCACAGATACGCAGTATTTT	CATSSWRGGRTDTQYF
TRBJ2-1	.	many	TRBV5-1	TGCGCCAGCAGCGGGATAAGCGACGTCTCCTACAATGAGCAGTTCTTC	CASSGISDVSYNEQFF
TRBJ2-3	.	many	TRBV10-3	TGTGCCATCAGTAAGAGTGATACGCAGTATTTT	CAISKSDTQYF
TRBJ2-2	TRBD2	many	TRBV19	TGTGCCAGTAGTCGGGGGAGCGGGAGGGCGGACACCGGGGAGCTGTTTTTT	CASSRGSGRADTGELFF
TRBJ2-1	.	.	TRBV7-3	TGTGCCAGCAGCTTAATAGGTGGTAGCTCCCAGTTCTTC	CASSLIGGSSQFF
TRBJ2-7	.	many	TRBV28	TGTGCCAGCAGTTTCCCCTTCCCGGACTACGAGCAGTACTTC	CASSFPFPDYEQYF
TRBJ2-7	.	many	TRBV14	TGTGCCAGCAGCCAACGGAGGGTAGGCGGCTACGAGCAGTACTTC	CASSQRRVGGYEQYF
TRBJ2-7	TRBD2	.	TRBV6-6	TGTGCCAGCAGCCTAACTAGCGGGCCGGCCGAGCAGTACTTC	CASSLTSGPAEQYF
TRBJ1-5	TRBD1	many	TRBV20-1	TGCAGTGCTCCGACAAGCGGGACAGGGGGCAATCAGCCCCAGCATTTT	CSAPTSGTGGNQPQHF
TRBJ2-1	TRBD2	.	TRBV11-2	TGTGGCAACAGAGGACTAGCGGGCCACCGCCGCAAGCCCAATGAGCAGTTCTTC	CGNRGLAGHRRKPNEQFF
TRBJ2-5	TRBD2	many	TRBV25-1	TGTGCCAGCACGGGGACTAGCGGGAGTGTAGAGACCCAGTACTTC	CASTGTSGSVETQYF
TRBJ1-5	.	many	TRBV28	TGTGCCAGCCTAATGCCACGGGGATCTAGCAATCAGCCCCAGCATTTT	CASLMPRGSSNQPQHF
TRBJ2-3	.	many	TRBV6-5	TGTGCCAGCAGTGGACCGGGGCCTAGCACAGATACGCAGTATTTT	CASSGPGPSTDTQYF
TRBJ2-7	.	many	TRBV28	TGTGCCAGCAGTTTCCAGCCGGACAATTACGAGCAGTACTTC	CASSFQPDNYEQYF
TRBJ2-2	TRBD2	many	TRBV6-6	TGTGCCAGCAGTACCCAGACTAGCGGTCGCACCGGGGAGCTGTTTTTT	CASSTQTSGRTGELFF
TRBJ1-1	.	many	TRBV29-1	TGCAGCGTCGAGACCGGGACTCAAATCGGGGACACTGAAGCTTTCTTT	CSVETGTQIGDTEAFF
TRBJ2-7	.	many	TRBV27	TGTGCCAGCAGTTTTTTCAGCGGCCCCGCGGACGAGCAGTACTTC	CASSFFSGPADEQYF
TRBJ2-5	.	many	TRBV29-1	TGCAGCGTTGAACCAAACGACCTTCCGGAGACCCAGTACTTC	CSVEPNDLPETQYF
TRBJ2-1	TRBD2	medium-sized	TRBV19	TGTGCCAGTAGTATAAGATGGGCGGCGGGAGGTGTGAACAATGAGCAGTTCTTC	CASSIRWAAGGVNNEQFF